The T cell receptor beta chain described here comes from a study of T cells in Graves' hyperthyroidism and ophthalmopathy. J gave up 5 bases and V 4 bases, and 4 bases lay outside the gene matches. The CDR3 spans 14 residues. From germline, CDR1 is DFQATT and CDR2 SNEGSKA (reference sequence). Newly diagnosed hyperthyroidism, duration under 2 months, in patients aged 18 to 65. The CDR3 regions of TCR beta were amplified from RNA transcripts. The HTBI primer set was used in a first-round RT-PCR of the TCR CDR3. One entry per CDR3 protein results from TCRdb running MiXCR on the multiplex PCR reads. Here the sample spans some 700,000 distinct CDR3 sequences, around 15% being singletons.

The sequence derives from a man in his forties or fifties with Graves' hyperthyroidism. This chain links TRBV20-1 with TRBJ2-2; 10 nucleotides align to TRBD2. Sequenced input: blood. The chain's CDR3 is CSAKGLASTGELFF. The CDR3 DNA reads TGCAGTGCTAAGGGACTAGCGAGTACCGGGGAGCTGTTTTTT.